These T cell receptor beta chains were read from a single sample in a study of blood T cell repertoires in COVID-19. Libraries were prepared by immunoSEQ multiplex PCR; TCRdb keeps only in-frame clonotypes and omits some of them. The sample holds about 220,000 clones, around 87% seen once. Specimen: PBMCs or T cells enriched from blood (not recorded which). These receptors all come from a young woman in a cohort exposed to, infected with or recovered from COVID-19 (not recorded which). The CDR3 runs from the conserved cysteine through the conserved F or W. Fields, in order: CDR3 DNA, CDR3 protein, J gene, V gene, clone size, D gene. The D gene is left open where the match is weak. A clone size is listed for some rows: how often the clone was seen (once, few, many), or a class if it is expanded.

CDR3nt: TGTGCCAGCAGCTCCCACAGGGGAACTAGCGGGGCCCCCTGGGGGGCCAACGTCCTGACTTTC
CDR3aa: CASSSHRGTSGAPWGANVLTF
j_gene: TRBJ2-6
v_gene: TRBV9
abundance: -
d_gene: TRBD2

CDR3nt: TGTGCCACCTCGGACAGCTCCTACAATGAGCAGTTCTTC
CDR3aa: CATSDSSYNEQFF
j_gene: TRBJ2-1
v_gene: TRBV2
abundance: -
d_gene: -

CDR3nt: TGTGCCAGCAGCTTGACAGGGACGAACACTGAAGCTTTCTTT
CDR3aa: CASSLTGTNTEAFF
j_gene: TRBJ1-1
v_gene: TRBV5-4
abundance: -
d_gene: -

CDR3nt: TGCAGCGTTGAAGGGTGGACTAGCGGGAGCAACGAGCAGTACTTC
CDR3aa: CSVEGWTSGSNEQYF
j_gene: TRBJ2-7
v_gene: TRBV29-1
abundance: -
d_gene: TRBD2

CDR3nt: TGTGCCAGCAGTAGGACAGGGACTGGAAACACCATATATTTT
CDR3aa: CASSRTGTGNTIYF
j_gene: TRBJ1-3
v_gene: TRBV6-5
abundance: -
d_gene: TRBD1

CDR3nt: TGTGCCACCCGGACAGGGAGCGGAAAACTGTTTTTT
CDR3aa: CATRTGSGKLFF
j_gene: TRBJ1-4
v_gene: TRBV21-1
abundance: -
d_gene: -

CDR3nt: TGTGCCAGCAATCTACAGGGGGCTGGTCAGCCCCAGCATTTT
CDR3aa: CASNLQGAGQPQHF
j_gene: TRBJ1-5
v_gene: TRBV2
abundance: -
d_gene: TRBD1

CDR3nt: TGTGCCATCAGTGAAGTCGGGTATACCGGGGAGCTGTTTTTT
CDR3aa: CAISEVGYTGELFF
j_gene: TRBJ2-2
v_gene: TRBV10-3
abundance: -
d_gene: -

CDR3nt: TGTGCCAGCAGTTTATCAGGGAATAGCAATCAGCCCCAGCATTTT
CDR3aa: CASSLSGNSNQPQHF
j_gene: TRBJ1-5
v_gene: TRBV28
abundance: -
d_gene: -

CDR3nt: TGTGCCAGCTCACCAAACCCCGGTGTCGATAATTCACCCCTCCACTTT
CDR3aa: CASSPNPGVDNSPLHF
j_gene: TRBJ1-6
v_gene: TRBV18
abundance: once
d_gene: -

CDR3nt: TGTGCCAGCAGCTTCGGTAGAACCGGGGAGCTGTTTTTT
CDR3aa: CASSFGRTGELFF
j_gene: TRBJ2-2
v_gene: TRBV7-3
abundance: -
d_gene: -

CDR3nt: TGTGCCAGCAGCTTAGTACAGGGTCGGAACACCATATATTTT
CDR3aa: CASSLVQGRNTIYF
j_gene: TRBJ1-3
v_gene: TRBV7-8
abundance: -
d_gene: -

CDR3nt: TGTGCCAGCAGATTTGACAGGGCTGCCTACAATGAGCAGTTCTTC
CDR3aa: CASRFDRAAYNEQFF
j_gene: TRBJ2-1
v_gene: TRBV7-8
abundance: -
d_gene: TRBD1

CDR3nt: TGTGCCAGCAGGAAAACCGGGACTAAAAACGAGCAGTACTTC
CDR3aa: CASRKTGTKNEQYF
j_gene: TRBJ2-7
v_gene: TRBV6-5
abundance: -
d_gene: TRBD2

CDR3nt: TGTGCCAGCAGGATGGACAGCTACTATGGCTACACCTTC
CDR3aa: CASRMDSYYGYTF
j_gene: TRBJ1-2
v_gene: TRBV2
abundance: -
d_gene: -

CDR3nt: TGTGCCAGCAGCTTAGTGGGACAGGGATTTCGAGGCTACACCTTC
CDR3aa: CASSLVGQGFRGYTF
j_gene: TRBJ1-2
v_gene: TRBV7-9
abundance: -
d_gene: TRBD1

CDR3nt: TGTGCCAGCAGCTTAGGTCACAGGGCGGGCGATACGCAGTATTTT
CDR3aa: CASSLGHRAGDTQYF
j_gene: TRBJ2-3
v_gene: TRBV7-2
abundance: -
d_gene: -

CDR3nt: TGTGCCAGCAGTCCCGGGACAGTTCGCGACGAGCAGTACTTC
CDR3aa: CASSPGTVRDEQYF
j_gene: TRBJ2-7
v_gene: TRBV28
abundance: -
d_gene: TRBD1

CDR3nt: TGTGCCAGAATAACAGGGGGGACTGAAGCTTTCTTT
CDR3aa: CARITGGTEAFF
j_gene: TRBJ1-1
v_gene: TRBV2
abundance: -
d_gene: TRBD1

CDR3nt: TGCGCCAGCAGTGAGTCGGGGGGTACGCAGTATTTT
CDR3aa: CASSESGGTQYF
j_gene: TRBJ2-3
v_gene: TRBV10-1
abundance: -
d_gene: -

CDR3nt: TGTGCCAGCAGTTCAACGCGACAAGCCCTATACTTT
CDR3aa: CASSSTRQALYF
j_gene: TRBJ1-6
v_gene: TRBV27
abundance: -
d_gene: -

CDR3nt: TGTGCCAGCAGCCGGGACTCGGGGGAGACCCAGTACTTC
CDR3aa: CASSRDSGETQYF
j_gene: TRBJ2-5
v_gene: TRBV7-9
abundance: -
d_gene: -

CDR3nt: TGTGCCAGACCCCTCAGGACTTTTCTTTCGCAGTTCTTC
CDR3aa: CARPLRTFLSQFF
j_gene: TRBJ2-1
v_gene: TRBV7-9
abundance: -
d_gene: -

CDR3nt: TGTGCTAGCAGCTTAATGGGGAGACAGGGCGAGACCCAGTACTTC
CDR3aa: CASSLMGRQGETQYF
j_gene: TRBJ2-5
v_gene: TRBV7-7
abundance: -
d_gene: TRBD1

CDR3nt: TGCAGTGCTTTAGCGGGAGAGGAGCAGTTCTTC
CDR3aa: CSALAGEEQFF
j_gene: TRBJ2-1
v_gene: TRBV20-1
abundance: once
d_gene: TRBD2

CDR3nt: TGCAGCGTTGGGACAGGGATCACCGGGGAGCTGTTTTTT
CDR3aa: CSVGTGITGELFF
j_gene: TRBJ2-2
v_gene: TRBV29-1
abundance: -
d_gene: TRBD1

CDR3nt: TGTGCCAGTAGTTGGGGGCGCAACAGCAATCAGCCCCAGCATTTT
CDR3aa: CASSWGRNSNQPQHF
j_gene: TRBJ1-5
v_gene: TRBV19
abundance: -
d_gene: -

CDR3nt: TGTGCCAGCAGCTTAGGGGCTAGCACAGATACGCAGTATTTT
CDR3aa: CASSLGASTDTQYF
j_gene: TRBJ2-3
v_gene: TRBV7-3
abundance: few
d_gene: -

CDR3nt: TGTGCCGGCAGCTTATATCCGGGTTTCACTGAAGCTTTCTTT
CDR3aa: CAGSLYPGFTEAFF
j_gene: TRBJ1-1
v_gene: TRBV7-8
abundance: once
d_gene: -

CDR3nt: TGTGCCAGCAGCGTAGAGCCAGGACAGGGTGCAACTAATGAAAAACTGTTTTTT
CDR3aa: CASSVEPGQGATNEKLFF
j_gene: TRBJ1-4
v_gene: TRBV9
abundance: few
d_gene: TRBD1

CDR3nt: TGTGCCAGTAGTATCGGGCAGGGGAATATGAATGAGCAGTTCTTC
CDR3aa: CASSIGQGNMNEQFF
j_gene: TRBJ2-1
v_gene: TRBV19
abundance: -
d_gene: -

CDR3nt: TGTGCCAGCTCCACAGGGGTCTACAATGAGCAGTTCTTC
CDR3aa: CASSTGVYNEQFF
j_gene: TRBJ2-1
v_gene: TRBV7-3
abundance: once
d_gene: TRBD1

CDR3nt: TGTGCCAGCAGTTTACCAGGTCTACGAAGCATTGGCTACACCTTC
CDR3aa: CASSLPGLRSIGYTF
j_gene: TRBJ1-2
v_gene: TRBV28
abundance: -
d_gene: -

CDR3nt: TGTGCCACCAGTGATTTGCAGGACCAGGAGGACACCGGGGAGCTGTTTTTT
CDR3aa: CATSDLQDQEDTGELFF
j_gene: TRBJ2-2
v_gene: TRBV24-1
abundance: -
d_gene: -

CDR3nt: TGTGCCAGCAGCCTACCTGGTACTACCCCCTACGAGCAGTACTTC
CDR3aa: CASSLPGTTPYEQYF
j_gene: TRBJ2-7
v_gene: TRBV5-4
abundance: few
d_gene: -

CDR3nt: TGTGCCAGCAGCCGCTCCGGGACTAGCGGGGGGGCCTTGACCGGGGAGCTGTTTTTT
CDR3aa: CASSRSGTSGGALTGELFF
j_gene: TRBJ2-2
v_gene: TRBV5-8
abundance: -
d_gene: TRBD2

CDR3nt: TGTGCCAGCAGCTTAGGGGCCAGTAACACCGGGGAGCTGTTTTTT
CDR3aa: CASSLGASNTGELFF
j_gene: TRBJ2-2
v_gene: TRBV7-8
abundance: -
d_gene: -

CDR3nt: TGTGCCAGCTCAACGGGACAGAGGTATAATTCACCCCTCCACTTT
CDR3aa: CASSTGQRYNSPLHF
j_gene: TRBJ1-6
v_gene: TRBV18
abundance: -
d_gene: TRBD1

CDR3nt: TGTGCCAGCAGCGGGGGACAGCACACTGAAGCTTTCTTT
CDR3aa: CASSGGQHTEAFF
j_gene: TRBJ1-1
v_gene: TRBV11-2
abundance: -
d_gene: TRBD1

CDR3nt: TGTGCCAGCAGCTTCGTGGACGGGGATGAAAAACTGTTTTTT
CDR3aa: CASSFVDGDEKLFF
j_gene: TRBJ1-4
v_gene: TRBV7-2
abundance: -
d_gene: -

CDR3nt: TGTGCCAGCAGCTTGTCTGAACACTACGAGCAGTACTTC
CDR3aa: CASSLSEHYEQYF
j_gene: TRBJ2-7
v_gene: TRBV11-2
abundance: -
d_gene: -

CDR3nt: TGTGCCACCAGTTCGGGACAGCCAGGTTCACCCCTCCACTTT
CDR3aa: CATSSGQPGSPLHF
j_gene: TRBJ1-6
v_gene: TRBV24-1
abundance: -
d_gene: TRBD1

CDR3nt: TGTGCCAGCAGGACTCGCCGGACGGACTCCTATGGCTACACCTTC
CDR3aa: CASRTRRTDSYGYTF
j_gene: TRBJ1-2
v_gene: TRBV7-2
abundance: once
d_gene: -

CDR3nt: TGTGCCAGCAGTGAACACCAGGGGTCGAACACCGGGGAGCTGTTTTTT
CDR3aa: CASSEHQGSNTGELFF
j_gene: TRBJ2-2
v_gene: TRBV6-1
abundance: -
d_gene: -

CDR3nt: TGTGCCAGCAGGCGGGCTAGCGGGAGTGTAGAGACCCAGTACTTC
CDR3aa: CASRRASGSVETQYF
j_gene: TRBJ2-5
v_gene: TRBV7-2
abundance: -
d_gene: TRBD2

CDR3nt: TGTGCCAGCAGCACCCGTCGGCAGGCTTACTCTGGAAACACCATATATTTT
CDR3aa: CASSTRRQAYSGNTIYF
j_gene: TRBJ1-3
v_gene: TRBV21-1
abundance: -
d_gene: -

CDR3nt: TGTGCCAGTAGAGGGGGGGAAAGCACAGATACGCAGTATTTT
CDR3aa: CASRGGESTDTQYF
j_gene: TRBJ2-3
v_gene: TRBV19
abundance: -
d_gene: -

CDR3nt: TGTGCCAGCAGCCCTCCGGACACCGAAGGGACTAATGAAAAACTGTTTTTT
CDR3aa: CASSPPDTEGTNEKLFF
j_gene: TRBJ1-4
v_gene: TRBV3-1/TRBV3-2
abundance: few
d_gene: -

CDR3nt: TGTGCCAGCAGCTTTACAGGGGGCGAGCAGTACTTC
CDR3aa: CASSFTGGEQYF
j_gene: TRBJ2-7
v_gene: TRBV11-2
abundance: -
d_gene: TRBD1

CDR3nt: TGTGCCAGCAGCTTAGCGCGGGGAAGGAGATCAGATACGCAGTATTTT
CDR3aa: CASSLARGRRSDTQYF
j_gene: TRBJ2-3
v_gene: TRBV7-9
abundance: -
d_gene: -

CDR3nt: TGTGCCAGCAGCCAAAGGGAGGCCTACGATGAGCAGTACTTC
CDR3aa: CASSQREAYDEQYF
j_gene: TRBJ2-7
v_gene: TRBV4-2
abundance: -
d_gene: -

CDR3nt: TGCGCCAGCAGCGCACAGCTTAGGACTGAAGCTTTCTTT
CDR3aa: CASSAQLRTEAFF
j_gene: TRBJ1-1
v_gene: TRBV10-1
abundance: -
d_gene: -

CDR3nt: TGTGCCAGCAGTGTCACCGGGACAGGGGACTCCTACGAGCAGTACTTC
CDR3aa: CASSVTGTGDSYEQYF
j_gene: TRBJ2-7
v_gene: TRBV27
abundance: -
d_gene: TRBD1